Below, one T cell receptor (beta chain) is given with its context. This clone was seen many times. Its recognized antigen is unknown. No base-level quality is on record; no much larger clone is a single base apart. The library was generated by PCR. The sequencer was an Illumina HiSeq 4000. The TCR beta-chain CDR3 region of each patient was profiled by high-throughput sequencing. Per the source publication's procedure: CDR3 differences across clinicopathological groups were used to build a classifier for discriminating distant-metastatic papillary thyroid cancer patients. The Shannon index was used to measure repertoire diversity, and the Morisita-Horn index was used to measure how similar tumor and blood repertoires were. TCRdb ran its own pipeline on the public reads, namely fastp trimming at Q25 and MiXCR clone calling, and kept in-frame beta chains. What appears here as the V and J calls and clone size reflects TCRdb's work, not the paper's. Recorded for this sample are tens of thousands of clones; approximately 17% of them occurred a single time. The ten largest clones capture roughly 6.2% of the sample.

None of the patients had been given any treatment before thyroid surgery. The study retrospectively analysed patient clinical samples collected from 2012 to 2018 using T-cell receptor beta sequencing. Including the terminal cysteine and phenylalanine, the CDR3 comprises 16 residues. CDR3 DNA is the only sequence kept; it has 48 bases, read in frame from the first base. From V the trimming removes 1 base and from J it removes 6 bases, while the gene matches leave 6 bases of the junction unaccounted for. The germline V gene yields KGHSH for CDR1 and LQKENI for CDR2. This sample was taken from a study of metastatic and nonmetastatic thyroid tumors (TCRdb year 2020). Study-level background: Repertoires were compared across peripheral blood and tumor or nodule tissue samples from malignant and benign thyroid patients. Beyond this particular receptor, the publication reports: In both blood and tumor samples, malignant tumors were reported to have significantly higher TCR beta diversity than benign nodules.

The receptor comes from a male donor with papillary thyroid cancer or a benign thyroid nodule (not recorded which). Some clones in this sample may be carry-over from other donors' samples. The sequenced sample was blood. This receptor chain uses TRBV18 and TRBJ2-7; 13 central nucleotides agree with TRBD2. The nucleotide sequence reads TGTGCCAGCTCACCACTGGGACTAGCGGGAACTTTCGAGCAGTACTTC. It specifies CASSPLGLAGTFEQYF.